These 27 T cell receptor beta chains came from one sample sequenced in a study of blood T cell repertoires in COVID-19. Profiled with immunoSEQ multiplex PCR; TCRdb holds only in-frame clones, not every one. The sample shows roughly 300,000 clones, 86% of them seen only once. The sequenced material came from peripheral blood. The receptors were sampled from a woman aged 25 to 39 with COVID-19, enrolled during active disease.

This clone was seen ten or more times. This rearrangement joins TRBV6-5 to TRBJ1-5, with TRBD1 as a possible D gene (5 bases). V lost 0 bases, J lost 3 bases, and 9 bases lay in between. The CDR3 has 15 amino acids. From germline, CDR1 is MNHEY and CDR2 SVGAGI. The CDR3 sequence is CASSYSGADNQPQHF. In DNA, the CDR3 is TGTGCCAGCAGTTACTCTGGGGCAGACAATCAGCCCCAGCATTTT.

This chain connects TRBV6-1 to TRBJ1-3, with 7 bases lining up with TRBD1. V shed 3 bases, J shed 0 bases, and the junction held 5 bases outside the gene matches. The CDR3 covers 16 residues. Germline V lookup: CDR1 MNHNS, CDR2 SASEGT. CDR3 nucleotide sequence: TGTGCCAGCAGTGAGTGGGACAGTTTCTCTGGAAACACCATATATTTT. The encoded protein is CASSEWDSFSGNTIYF.

The chain combines TRBV19 with TRBJ1-2; TRBD1 matches 8 bases. The germline V gene encodes CDR1 LNHDA and CDR2 SQIVND (reference sequence). CDR3 length: 17 residues. Unmatched junction bases numbered 13, after V lost 7 bases and J lost 0 bases. The CDR3, as DNA: TGTGCCAGTAAAGGGCGGGCAGGGGGCCGGACTAACTATGGCTACACCTTC. It yields the protein CASKGRAGGRTNYGYTF.

The chain employs TRBV28 and TRBJ1-5; tentatively, D is TRBD1 (6 bases). This CDR3 is 14 amino acids long. Per the germline V gene, CDR1 is MDHEN and CDR2 is SYDVKM. The V and J ends lost 6 bases and 5 bases respectively, with 14 bases between them. CDR3 DNA: TGTGCCAGCAGGACCGGGACATCCTATCAGCCCCAGCATTTT. This codes for CASRTGTSYQPQHF.

The V and J genes are TRBV27 and TRBJ2-7; 8 bases agree with TRBD2. After removal of 3 bases from V and 3 bases from J, the junction contained 10 bases not matched to a gene. The V gene's germline CDR1 is MNHEY and CDR2 SMNVEV (reference sequence). The CDR3 totals 16 residues. Here the CDR3 reads CASSFNGGASYYEQYF. The DNA for the CDR3 is TGTGCCAGCAGTTTTAACGGGGGGGCTTCTTACTACGAGCAGTACTTC.

This clone was detected only a few times. V and J are TRBV4-1 and TRBJ2-7, with TRBD1 as a possible D gene (5 bases). The germline CDR1 and CDR2 sequences are MGHRA and YSYEKL. This CDR3 has 16 residues. V shed 0 bases and J shed 1 base, with 13 bases lying between them. In nucleotides, the CDR3 is TGCGCCAGCAGCCAAGATCCTGGGGCAGGGTCCTACGAGCAGTACTTC. It is translated as CASSQDPGAGSYEQYF.

The chain carries TRBV27 and TRBJ2-7; D perhaps matches TRBD1 (6 bases). Germline values: CDR1 MNHEY, CDR2 SMNVEV (reference sequence). The V end was cut by 6 bases, the J end by 7 bases, with 13 bases between. The CDR3 totals 12 residues. DNA for the CDR3: TGTGCCAGCAGACAGGGAATGGAGGAGCAGTACTTC. It translates to CASRQGMEEQYF.

The chain combines TRBV18 with TRBJ1-5; weak D call: TRBD1 (5 bases). The V end was cut by 1 base, the J end by 5 bases, with 12 bases between. Germline V gene data show CDR1 as KGHSH and CDR2 as LQKENI. This CDR3 comprises 15 residues. The CDR3 sequence: CASSPRGAVDQPQHF. The CDR3 bases are TGTGCCAGCTCACCACGCGGGGCAGTAGATCAGCCCCAGCATTTT.

The chain employs TRBV3-1 (or the pseudogene TRBV3-2) and TRBJ2-1, with TRBD1 as a possible D gene (6 bases). The germline V and J ends were trimmed by 4 bases and 6 bases, with 16 bases remaining between them. The germline gives CDR1 LGHDT, CDR2 YNNKEL (reference sequence). The CDR3 consists of 15 residues. The CDR3 DNA sequence: TGTGCCAGCAGCCCGTACCGGACAGAGGGCAATGAGCAGTTCTTC. The encoded protein is CASSPYRTEGNEQFF.

V and J are TRBV14 and TRBJ1-2; D is uncertain. CDR1 is SGHDN, CDR2 FVKESK, per germline. Trimming stripped 1 base from V and 8 bases from J, with 8 bases between. The length of the CDR3 is 12 residues. This CDR3 reads CASSQVGSGYTF. The CDR3 DNA reads TGTGCCAGCAGCCAAGTTGGGAGCGGCTACACCTTC.

The chain couples TRBV6-1 to TRBJ2-7, with a tentative D call TRBD2 (5 bases). Germline V gene sequence: CDR1 MNHNS, CDR2 SASEGT. The CDR3 consists of 12 residues. V lost 2 bases and J lost 4, with 6 bases in between. CDR3 amino acids: CASSESGYEQYF. CDR3 DNA sequence: TGTGCCAGCAGTGAATCGGGGTACGAGCAGTACTTC.

The chain carries TRBV15 and TRBJ1-3; a possible D gene is TRBD1 (6 bases). This CDR3 region has 16 residues. Trimming removed 5 bases from V and 5 bases from J, with 19 bases in between. Germline CDR1 reads LNHNV; CDR2 reads YYDKDF (reference sequence). CDR3 nucleotides: TGTGCCACCAGCGGATTAGGGGGAAGCGATCGAAACACCATATATTTT. The encoded protein is CATSGLGGSDRNTIYF.

In its sample, this clone was seen once. The rearrangement uses TRBV11-2 and TRBJ2-3; 7 bases line up with TRBD1. V trimming: 3 bases; J trimming: 6 bases; junction bases outside the gene matches: 9. This CDR3 has 15 amino acids. Germline V CDR1 and CDR2: SGHAT, FQNNGV. CDR3 region: CASSLGMTGQDTQYF. As DNA, the CDR3 is TGTGCCAGCAGCTTGGGAATGACAGGGCAGGATACGCAGTATTTT.

J is TRBJ1-1 and V is TRBV19; no clear D. Trimming shortened V by 8 bases and J by 5 bases, and 18 bases separated the two germline ends. There are 14 residues in the CDR3. Germline lookup yields CDR1 LNHDA and CDR2 SQIVND (reference sequence). Here the CDR3 reads CASSISAGRTEAFF. CDR3 sequence (DNA): TGTGCCAGTTCAATTTCGGCAGGAAGGACTGAAGCTTTCTTT.

There are a few counts of this clone. The chain has TRBV6-1 and TRBJ2-7; 13 positions match TRBD2. Germline V gene data show CDR1 as MNHNS and CDR2 as SASEGT. The CDR3 length is 19 residues. V lost 0 bases to trimming and J lost 1 base; unmatched junction nucleotides: 9. CDR3 region: CASSEATGLAGDLSYEQYF. As DNA, the CDR3 is TGTGCCAGCAGTGAAGCCACTGGACTAGCGGGGGACCTATCCTACGAGCAGTACTTC.

V is TRBV7-9 and J is TRBJ1-1; D call uncertain. Per the germline V gene, CDR1 is SEHNR and CDR2 is FQNEAQ (reference sequence). V was cut by 5 bases and J by 3 bases, with 10 bases left in between. CDR3 length equals 13 residues. The CDR3 is CASSPLVDTEAFF. CDR3 coding DNA: TGTGCCAGCAGCCCCCTAGTGGACACTGAAGCTTTCTTT.

This sequence joins TRBV7-5 and TRBJ2-7; the DNA was not compared with TRBD1, the D call given in the table. TRBV7-5 is recorded as a pseudogene. This CDR3 is 16 amino acids long. The CDR3 DNA reads as TGTGTCAGAAGCTTAGCGCTTAAACAGGCCACCCGCGAGCAGTACTTC. Amino acids: CVRSLALKQATREQYF.

This rearrangement joins TRBV6-6 to TRBJ2-5, with 11 bases lining up with TRBD2. The CDR3 sequence is 16 residues long. Per germline, CDR1 MNHNY and CDR2 SVGAGI (reference sequence). Trimming took 4 bases from V and 5 from J; bases not matched to a gene: 9. The CDR3 reads CASSSTSGGARETQYF. The CDR3 DNA follows: TGTGCCAGCAGTTCTACTAGCGGGGGAGCTAGGGAGACCCAGTACTTC.

The chain joins TRBV3-1 (or the pseudogene TRBV3-2) to TRBJ1-1, with D unresolved. Germline V gene sequence: CDR1 LGHDT, CDR2 YNNKEL (reference sequence). This CDR3 is built from 12 residues. Trimming shortened V by 7 bases and J by 1 base, and 7 bases separated the two germline ends. CDR3 loop: CASTRENTEAFF. CDR3 sequence (DNA): TGTGCCAGCACACGGGAGAACACTGAAGCTTTCTTT.

A note on this clone: The same CDR3 also results from other DNA sequences found in this sample. This chain links TRBV7-9 with TRBJ2-7; D unresolved. Between the trimmed V and J ends, which lost 4 bases and 4 bases, there was a span of 5 bases. CDR3 size: 11 residues. Germline lookup yields CDR1 SEHNR and CDR2 FQNEAQ (reference sequence). For the CDR3, the DNA is TGTGCCAGCAGCTCGTTATACGAGCAGTACTTC. It encodes CASSSLYEQYF. The variable domain in full, with the rest retrieved from reference TRBV7-9 and TRBJ2-7, is DTGVSQNPRHKITKRGQNVTFRCDPISEHNRLYWYRQTLGQGPEFLTYFQNEAQLEKSRLLSDRFSAERPKGSFSTLEIQRTEQGDSAMYLCASSSLYEQYFGPGTRLTVT.

This chain uses TRBV7-9 with TRBJ1-1, with D tentatively TRBD1 (6 bases). The CDR3 is 14 residues long. Germline V gene sequence: CDR1 SEHNR, CDR2 FQNEAQ (reference sequence). V lost 3 bases and J 3 bases, leaving 11 bases between the germline ends. CDR3 amino acids: CASSFAGVDTEAFF. The CDR3, as DNA: TGTGCCAGCAGCTTTGCAGGGGTGGACACTGAAGCTTTCTTT.

CDR3: CASSWGRGKITEAFF. For the CDR3, the DNA is TGTGCCAGCAGCTGGGGCAGGGGGAAGATCACTGAAGCTTTCTTT. V usage is TRBV5-4 and J usage is TRBJ1-1; 7 nucleotides match TRBD1. V trimming: 3 bases; J trimming: 4 bases; junction bases outside the gene matches: 9. This CDR3 is built from 15 residues. Per germline, CDR1 SGHNT and CDR2 YYREEE (reference sequence).

The rearrangement joins TRBV2 to TRBJ2-5, with 7 bases identical to TRBD1. Germline loops: CDR1 SNHLY, CDR2 FYNNEI. The CDR3 has 15 amino acids. V shed 8 bases, J shed 1 base, and the junction held 10 bases outside the gene matches. CDR3 sequence reads: CASRPGQSSQETQYF. The CDR3 nucleotides read TGTGCCAGCCGGCCGGGACAGAGTTCCCAAGAGACCCAGTACTTC. Using reference TRBV2 and TRBJ2-5 for the parts outside the CDR3, the full variable domain is EPEVTQTPSHQVTQMGQEVILRCVPISNHLYFYWYRQILGQKVEFLVSFYNNEISEKSEIFDDQFSVERPDGSNFTLKIRSTKLEDSAMYFCASRPGQSSQETQYFGPGTRLLVL.

Here the CDR3 reads CASSLSWGETYEQYF. The CDR3 DNA sequence: TGTGCCAGCAGCTTAAGCTGGGGGGAGACCTACGAGCAGTACTTC. The chain recombines TRBV11-2 with TRBJ2-7; TRBD2 might be the D (6 bases). V lost 2 bases and J 2 bases, leaving 13 bases between the germline ends. Per the germline V gene, CDR1 is SGHAT and CDR2 is FQNNGV. The CDR3 runs to 15 residues.

This sequence joins TRBV6-4 and TRBJ1-1; 8 nucleotides match TRBD1. This CDR3 contains 15 residues. Germline loops: CDR1 MRHNA, CDR2 SNTAGT. The V and J ends lost 3 bases and 3 bases, in that order; junction bases with no gene match: 6. In nucleotides, the CDR3 is TGTGCCAGCAGTGAATCCAGGACAGGGCACACTGAAGCTTTCTTT. Amino acid sequence: CASSESRTGHTEAFF.

The chain uses TRBV13 and TRBJ2-1; TRBD2 might be the D (5 bases). Germline V gene data show CDR1 as PRHDT and CDR2 as FYEKMQ (reference sequence). With 5 bases removed from V and 5 bases from J, the gap between germline ends came to 19 bases. The CDR3 runs 16 residues. The CDR3: CASSHIGLFSHNEQFF. For the CDR3, the DNA is TGTGCCAGCAGCCATATTGGACTCTTTTCTCACAATGAGCAGTTCTTC.

Comments on this clone: A single base is all that separates this from a far larger clone, so a read error is likely. Here the CDR3 reads CASSWDSSYEQYF. The CDR3 bases are TGTGCCAGCAGTTGGGACAGCTCCTACGAGCAGTACTTC. The chain carries TRBV5-6 and TRBJ2-7; 7 nucleotides align to TRBD1. CDR1 and CDR2 (germline): SGHDT, YYEEEE. The length of the CDR3 is 13 residues. The V segment lost 5 bases and the J segment 0 bases; nucleotides outside the gene matches: 2.